Listed below are T cell receptor beta chains from one sample, sequenced in a study of blood T cell repertoires in COVID-19. Measured with immunoSEQ multiplex PCR; TCRdb has only the in-frame clones, and not every one. The sample lists more than 70,000 clones, around nine tenths seen once, with around 6.1% in the top ten. Input material: peripheral blood. These receptors were taken from a man aged 45-65 years with active COVID-19. The CDR3 runs from the conserved cysteine through the conserved F or W. Fields, in order: D gene, clone size, J gene, V gene, CDR3 DNA, CDR3 protein. D genes are given only for firm matches. Rows give clone size only sometimes, using once, few, many, or a class for an expanded clone.

>NA|NA|TRBJ2-5|TRBV3-1/TRBV3-2
TGTGCCAGCAGCCAGACCAGGGAGACCCAGTACTTC
CASSQTRETQYF
>TRBD1|NA|TRBJ2-1|TRBV6-2/TRBV6-3
TGTGCCAGCAGTTACTCGGGACAGGAGTTCTACAATGAGCAGTTCTTC
CASSYSGQEFYNEQFF
>NA|once|TRBJ1-6|TRBV28
TGTGCCAGCAGTTCAGGGACGGGGGATAATTCACCCCTCCACTTT
CASSSGTGDNSPLHF
>TRBD2|NA|TRBJ2-7|TRBV30
TGTGCCTGGCGCACTAGCGGGAGAATCGAGCAGTACTTC
CAWRTSGRIEQYF
>NA|NA|TRBJ2-1|TRBV12-3/TRBV12-4
TGTGCCAGCAGTCCCGGAGCTTGGCATGAGCAGTTCTTC
CASSPGAWHEQFF
>NA|NA|TRBJ2-3|TRBV5-4
TGTGCCAGCAGCTTGACAAGGGGCATGGGCACAGATACGCAGTATTTT
CASSLTRGMGTDTQYF
>TRBD1|once|TRBJ1-2|TRBV28
TGTGCCAGCAGTAGGTCAGGGGGCGCATTAATCAATGGCTACACCTTC
CASSRSGGALINGYTF
>TRBD1|NA|TRBJ1-5|TRBV28
TGTGCCAGCAGCCCAGGGACAGGGTCGGTTCAGCCCCAGCATTTT
CASSPGTGSVQPQHF
>NA|NA|TRBJ2-3|TRBV24-1
TGTGCCACCAGTGGGAGTACCAGGGCTGAAGTGGGTACGCAGTATTTT
CATSGSTRAEVGTQYF
>NA|NA|TRBJ2-5|TRBV29-1
TGCAGCGTTGAGGGCTTTCAAGAGACCCAGTACTTC
CSVEGFQETQYF
>NA|once|TRBJ1-4|TRBV21-1
TGTGCCAGCAGCCAACCGCCACACAGGGGGCGGCGAAAACTGTTTTTT
CASSQPPHRGRRKLFF
>NA|NA|TRBJ1-2|TRBV28
TGTGCCAGCAGTCCCCTGGAGAGGGCGGGAGGCTACACCTTC
CASSPLERAGGYTF
>NA|NA|TRBJ2-3|TRBV19
TGTGCCAGTAGTAAGGCGGGGATCACAGATACGCAGTATTTT
CASSKAGITDTQYF
>NA|NA|TRBJ1-5|TRBV28
TGTGCCAGCAGGACGGCAGGGGATAATCAGCCCCAGCATTTT
CASRTAGDNQPQHF
>NA|NA|TRBJ2-1|TRBV14
TGTGCCAGCAGCCGACCGGGACGGCCGCTGGGGGGACCCGAGCAGTTCTTC
CASSRPGRPLGGPEQFF
>NA|NA|TRBJ1-1|TRBV5-1
TGCGCCAGCAGCTTGGGGGGGCTGAGCACTGAAGCTTTCTTT
CASSLGGLSTEAFF
>NA|few|TRBJ1-3|TRBV12-1
TGTGCCAGCAGCTTTGCCAAACTCAGGGAAACTGGAAACACCATATATTTT
CASSFAKLRETGNTIYF
>NA|NA|TRBJ2-5|TRBV24-1
TGTGCCACCAGTGACCGTGGAGGAGAGGGGAGGGAGACCCAGTACTTC
CATSDRGGEGRETQYF
>NA|NA|TRBJ2-1|TRBV25-1
TGTGCCACTAGACTGATTAATGAGCAGTTCTTC
CATRLINEQFF
>TRBD2|once|TRBJ2-7|TRBV19
TGTGCCAGTAGTGCGACTAGCGGGAGTTGGAACGAGCAGTACTTC
CASSATSGSWNEQYF
>TRBD1|NA|TRBJ2-7|TRBV27
TGTGCCAGTTCCGGGACAGGCTACGAGCAGTACTTC
CASSGTGYEQYF
>NA|NA|TRBJ1-1|TRBV7-2
TGTGCCAGCAGCTCAGACAGGAACACTGAAGCTTTCTTT
CASSSDRNTEAFF